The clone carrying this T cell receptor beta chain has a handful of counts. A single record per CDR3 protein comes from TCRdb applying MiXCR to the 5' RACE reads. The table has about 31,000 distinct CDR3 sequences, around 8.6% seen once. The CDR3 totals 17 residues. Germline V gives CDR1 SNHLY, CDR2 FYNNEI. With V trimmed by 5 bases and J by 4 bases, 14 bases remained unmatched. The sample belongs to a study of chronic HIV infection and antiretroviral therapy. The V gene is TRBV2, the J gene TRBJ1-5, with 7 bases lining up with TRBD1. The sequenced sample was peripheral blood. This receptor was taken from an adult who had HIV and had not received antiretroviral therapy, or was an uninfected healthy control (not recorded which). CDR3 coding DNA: TGTGCCAGCAGTCCCTTACTGACAGGGAGCGTTAATCAGCCCCAGCATTTT. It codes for CASSPLLTGSVNQPQHF.